This TCR beta chain derives from a study of shared clonotypes between healthy human individuals. General study findings and limits: The small donor group covered limited genetic and exposure diversity.

TCRdb keeps only in-frame clones here, not all; method: immunoSEQ multiplex PCR. The table shows around 500,000 clones, with roughly 80% occurring only once. This CDR3 contains 13 residues. Germline CDR1 is SGHTA and CDR2 is FQGNSA. V was trimmed by 4 bases and J by 10 bases, leaving 14 bases between them. Turning to this clone: Its antigen is unknown.

The chain recombines TRBV7-2 with TRBJ2-1; D is tentatively TRBD1 or TRBD2 (5 bases each). The specimen sequenced was PBMCs. The TCR originated in a woman in her thirties or forties in good health. Some clones in this sample may be carry-over from other donors' samples. The CDR3 DNA follows: TGTGCCAGCAGCTCGGCCCGGGGCCGCGAGCAGTTCTTC. Translation gives CASSSARGREQFF.